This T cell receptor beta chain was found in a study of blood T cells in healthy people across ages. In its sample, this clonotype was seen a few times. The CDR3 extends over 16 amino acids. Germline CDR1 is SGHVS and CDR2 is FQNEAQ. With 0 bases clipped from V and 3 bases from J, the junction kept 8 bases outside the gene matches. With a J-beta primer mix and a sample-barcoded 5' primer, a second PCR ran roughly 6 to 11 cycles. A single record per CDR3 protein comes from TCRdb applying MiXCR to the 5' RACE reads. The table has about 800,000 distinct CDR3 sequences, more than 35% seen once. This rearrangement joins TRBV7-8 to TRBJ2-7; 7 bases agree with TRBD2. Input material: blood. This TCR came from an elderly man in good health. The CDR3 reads CASSLAGGLRIYEQYF. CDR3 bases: TGTGCCAGCAGCTTAGCGGGGGGACTACGCATCTACGAGCAGTACTTC.